A single sample gave rise to the 26 T cell receptor beta chains below, sequenced in a study of blood T cell repertoires in COVID-19. Clones were read by immunoSEQ multiplex PCR, and TCRdb kept only the in-frame ones, dropping some. The sample has around 80,000 clones; about 80% are singletons. The sequenced material came from peripheral blood. The receptors originated from a human donor in a cohort sampled during active COVID-19.

The chain links TRBV2 to TRBJ1-5, with D possibly being TRBD1 (5 bases). This CDR3 is built from 15 residues. Germline loops: CDR1 SNHLY, CDR2 FYNNEI. Trimming left V 8 bases short and J 13 bases short, with 27 bases between. The CDR3, as DNA: TGTGCCAGCGGGAGGGGTGGACGAACTGGGGCAGAACAGCATTTT. Encoded protein: CASGRGGRTGAEQHF. Combining the CDR3 with reference TRBV2 and TRBJ1-5 gives the whole variable domain EPEVTQTPSHQVTQMGQEVILRCVPISNHLYFYWYRQILGQKVEFLVSFYNNEISEKSEIFDDQFSVERPDGSNFTLKIRSTKLEDSAMYFCASGRGGRTGAEQHFGDGTRLSIL.

The chain employs TRBV28 and TRBJ2-7, with TRBD1 as a possible D gene (6 bases). CDR1 is MDHEN and CDR2 is SYDVKM in the germline V gene. Trimming took 6 bases from V and 3 from J, leaving 21 bases between them. The CDR3 is 16 amino acids. The CDR3 coding sequence is TGTGCCAGCAGCAAACTAGGGAGACAGGTAGACTACGAGCAGTACTTC. This encodes CASSKLGRQVDYEQYF.

V gene TRBV9 combines with J gene TRBJ1-5; possible D gene TRBD1, 6 bases. The CDR3 is 16 residues long. CDR1 SGDLS and CDR2 YYNGEE come from the germline V gene. Trimming stripped 3 bases from V and 2 bases from J, with 15 bases between. CDR3 in amino acids: CASSGGFEGGNQPQHF. CDR3 nucleotide sequence: TGTGCCAGCAGCGGCGGATTTGAGGGGGGCAATCAGCCCCAGCATTTT.

This clone was detected once. This rearrangement joins TRBV6-5 to TRBJ2-4, with D possibly matching TRBD1 (6 bases). Germline V gives CDR1 MNHEY, CDR2 SVGAGI. The CDR3 extends over 14 amino acids. V was trimmed by 2 bases and J by 5 bases, leaving 10 bases between them. The CDR3 DNA sequence: TGTGCCAGCAGTTACGGGCAGGGGCAAAACATTCAGTACTTC. Protein: CASSYGQGQNIQYF.

The chain is built from TRBV6-1 and TRBJ2-3, with a tentative D call TRBD2 (6 bases). V lost 1 base and J 8 bases, leaving 13 bases between the germline ends. The CDR3 covers 14 residues. Germline-derived CDR1 and CDR2 are MNHNS and SASEGT. CDR3 sequence (DNA): TGTGCCAGCAGTGAAGGGGGGACTTCTGTTACGCAGTATTTT. Its translation is CASSEGGTSVTQYF.

The chain links TRBV30 to TRBJ1-5; perhaps TRBD1 as D (6 bases). Trimming left V 2 bases short and J 3 bases short, with 11 bases between. This CDR3 has 14 amino acids. The germline CDR1 and CDR2 sequences are GTSNPN and SVGIG (reference sequence). CDR3 region: CAWSKQGNNQPQHF. CDR3 in DNA: TGTGCCTGGAGTAAACAGGGAAACAATCAGCCCCAGCATTTT.

The rearrangement uses TRBV7-9 and TRBJ2-1, with 12 bases aligning to TRBD2. The CDR3 sequence is 16 residues long. V dropped 5 bases and J dropped 5; count of bases not matched to a gene: 7. Germline CDR1 and CDR2: SEHNR and FQNEAQ (reference sequence). The CDR3 coding sequence is TGTGCCAGCAGCCCAACCCGACTAGCGGGGGACAATGAGCAGTTCTTC. The encoded protein is CASSPTRLAGDNEQFF.

CDR3 sequence: CASSLRQGGSGELFF. CDR3 sequence (DNA): TGTGCCAGCAGCTTGAGGCAGGGGGGCTCCGGGGAGCTGTTTTTT. This sequence joins TRBV5-4 and TRBJ2-2, with D perhaps TRBD1 (7 bases). This CDR3 contains 15 residues. Germline V gene sequence: CDR1 SGHNT, CDR2 YYREEE (reference sequence). Trimming took off 1 base at V and 6 bases at J, with 13 bases between the two ends.

This chain links TRBV24-1 with TRBJ2-2; possibly TRBD1 for D (6 bases). This CDR3 contains 15 residues. Germline CDR1 and CDR2: KGHDR and SFDVKD. The ends were cut back, 4 bases at V and 6 bases at J, with 14 bases in the middle. CDR3 DNA: TGTGCCACCAGTGAGGCTACAGGGTTTTCCGGGGAGCTGTTTTTT. It codes for CATSEATGFSGELFF.

The chain joins TRBV24-1 to TRBJ2-1; 7 bases are a match to TRBD1. Trimming took 5 bases from V and 5 from J; bases not matched to a gene: 14. Looked up from germline, CDR1 is KGHDR and CDR2 is SFDVKD. This CDR3 is 17 amino acids long. CDR3 region: CATSADTQGYRNNEQFF. Written as DNA, the CDR3 is TGTGCCACCAGTGCAGATACACAGGGGTATAGGAACAATGAGCAGTTCTTC.

The CDR3 DNA follows: TGTGCCAGCAGCTCGGGACAGGGGAGCACTGAAGCTTTCTTT. The encoded protein is CASSSGQGSTEAFF. The chain couples TRBV11-3 to TRBJ1-1; 10 bases map to TRBD1. The V gene's germline CDR1 is SGHNT and CDR2 YENEEA. The CDR3 has 14 amino acids. Losses at the gene ends were 4 bases for V and 4 bases for J; bases not matched to a gene: 3.

V is TRBV6-5 and J is TRBJ2-2; a possible D gene is TRBD2 (6 bases). CDR3 length: 14 amino acids. Germline V gene sequence: CDR1 MNHEY, CDR2 SVGAGI. V lost 7 bases, J lost 1 base, and 10 bases lay in between. The DNA for the CDR3 is TGTGCCAGCACCAAGGGAGGGAACACCGGGGAGCTGTTTTTT. It yields the protein CASTKGGNTGELFF.

The chain carries TRBV5-1 and TRBJ2-1; 7 bases are a match to TRBD2. This CDR3 is built from 14 residues. Germline V gene sequence: CDR1 SGHRS, CDR2 YFSETQ. V shed 0 bases, J shed 6 bases, and the junction held 3 bases outside the gene matches. CDR3 loop: CASSLVGTTNEQFF. CDR3 nucleotide sequence: TGCGCCAGCAGCTTGGTTGGGACTACCAATGAGCAGTTCTTC.

This clone was picked up a small number of times. CDR3 sequence (DNA): TGTGCCAGCAGTGAGGGGACAGCCCGTAGGACTGGAAACACCATATATTTT. This codes for CASSEGTARRTGNTIYF. The rearrangement uses TRBV6-1 and TRBJ1-3; 7 nucleotides agree with TRBD1. Trimming removed 3 bases from V and 2 bases from J; junction bases left unmatched: 10. This CDR3 has 17 amino acids. CDR1 is MNHNS and CDR2 is SASEGT in the germline V gene.

In its sample, this clone was seen a few times. The chain uses TRBV2 and TRBJ2-5; 7 nucleotides align to TRBD2. CDR1 is SNHLY, CDR2 FYNNEI, per germline. The CDR3 runs to 16 residues. V gave up 6 bases and J gave up 2 bases; unmatched junction bases: 12. CDR3 in DNA: TGTGCCAGCAGGAAATCCGGACTAGTGCTTCAAGAGACCCAGTACTTC. Translation gives CASRKSGLVLQETQYF.

The rearrangement uses TRBV7-9 and TRBJ1-2, with D perhaps TRBD1 (5 bases). With 5 bases removed from V and 4 bases from J, the gap between germline ends came to 17 bases. Germline V gene data show CDR1 as SEHNR and CDR2 as FQNEAQ (reference sequence). The CDR3 is 15 amino acids. The CDR3 coding sequence is TGTGCCAGCAGCCCGTACGGTTCAGGGATCTATGGCTACACCTTC. Amino acids: CASSPYGSGIYGYTF. Together with reference TRBV7-9 and TRBJ1-2, the CDR3 gives the full variable domain: DTGVSQNPRHKITKRGQNVTFRCDPISEHNRLYWYRQTLGQGPEFLTYFQNEAQLEKSRLLSDRFSAERPKGSFSTLEIQRTEQGDSAMYLCASSPYGSGIYGYTFGSGTRLTVV.

This chain connects TRBV9 to TRBJ2-5, with a weak D call TRBD2 (5 bases). Germline V gene sequence: CDR1 SGDLS, CDR2 YYNGEE. The germline V and J ends were trimmed by 2 bases and 7 bases, with 15 bases remaining between them. The CDR3 totals 14 residues. DNA for the CDR3: TGTGCCAGCAGCGTCGACCCAGAAAGCGGGACCCAGTACTTC. It is translated as CASSVDPESGTQYF.

The V gene is TRBV9, the J gene TRBJ1-2, with TRBD1 identical over 8 bases. J lost 2 bases, V lost 3 bases, and 6 bases had no gene match. Germline V gene lookup returns CDR1 SGDLS and CDR2 YYNGEE. The CDR3 loop spans 15 amino acids. CDR3: CASSALGQENYGYTF. CDR3 DNA sequence: TGTGCCAGCAGCGCCTTGGGACAGGAGAACTATGGCTACACCTTC.

J is TRBJ1-4 and V is TRBV28; no clear D. Trimming took 5 bases from V and 7 from J, leaving 17 bases between them. This CDR3 spans 15 amino acids. Germline-derived CDR1 and CDR2 are MDHEN and SYDVKM. The CDR3 DNA is TGTGCCAGCAGTCCCCTGCGGTCTTTCTTTGAAAAACTGTTTTTT. This encodes CASSPLRSFFEKLFF. The whole variable domain, filled in from reference TRBV28 and TRBJ1-4, reads DVKVTQSSRYLVKRTGEKVFLECVQDMDHENMFWYRQDPGLGLRLIYFSYDVKMKEKGDIPEGYSVSREKKERFSLILESASTNQTSMYLCASSPLRSFFEKLFFGSGTQLSVL.

This chain connects TRBV19 to TRBJ2-7; 7 bases align to TRBD1. V lost 0 bases and J lost 2; bases outside the gene matches: 4. Germline V gene sequence: CDR1 LNHDA, CDR2 SQIVND (reference sequence). The CDR3 is made up of 15 amino acids. This CDR3 reads CASSIDTGTAYEQYF. DNA for the CDR3: TGTGCCAGTAGTATAGACACCGGGACAGCCTACGAGCAGTACTTC.

The J gene is TRBJ1-1, the V gene TRBV29-1; possible D gene TRBD1, 5 bases. Trimming stripped 8 bases from V and 1 base from J, with 11 bases between. The CDR3 has 12 residues. Germline CDR1 and CDR2: SQVTM and ANQGSEA. CDR3 bases: TGCAGCATGACAGAATGGAACACTGAAGCTTTCTTT. Protein: CSMTEWNTEAFF.

There are a few counts of this clone. The V call is TRBV10-1, the J call TRBJ2-2, with a tentative D call TRBD2 (5 bases). Trimming shortened V by 6 bases and J by 3 bases, and 11 bases separated the two germline ends. The CDR3 spans 14 residues. CDR1 is WNHNN, CDR2 SYGVQD, per germline (reference sequence). CDR3 residues: CASSPPGYTGELFF. The CDR3 DNA follows: TGCGCCAGCAGCCCACCGGGGTACACCGGGGAGCTGTTTTTT.

This clone was seen a single time. The chain carries TRBV2 and TRBJ1-4; weak D call: TRBD1 (5 bases). The germline gives CDR1 SNHLY, CDR2 FYNNEI. V dropped 2 bases and J dropped 0 bases, with 13 bases sitting between them. The CDR3 totals 17 residues. The CDR3 here is CASSEFDSEATNEKLFF. CDR3 DNA sequence: TGTGCCAGCAGTGAATTTGACAGCGAGGCAACTAATGAAAAACTGTTTTTT.

This clone was seen only a few times. The DNA of the CDR3 is TGTGCCAGCAGCCCTTACGACTCCACGCTAGCCAAAAACATTCAGTACTTC. Its translation: CASSPYDSTLAKNIQYF. The chain carries TRBV28 and TRBJ2-4, with D uncertain. Germline CDR1 reads MDHEN; CDR2 reads SYDVKM. V was shortened by 6 bases and J by 0 bases, with 18 bases between the two germline ends. There are 17 residues in the CDR3. Full variable domain (remainder filled in from reference TRBV28 and TRBJ2-4): DVKVTQSSRYLVKRTGEKVFLECVQDMDHENMFWYRQDPGLGLRLIYFSYDVKMKEKGDIPEGYSVSREKKERFSLILESASTNQTSMYLCASSPYDSTLAKNIQYFGAGTRLSVL.

This chain joins TRBV7-9 and TRBJ1-2; D ambiguous. Germline CDR1 reads SEHNR; CDR2 reads FQNEAQ (reference sequence). With 5 bases removed from V and 4 bases from J, the gap between germline ends came to 11 bases. The CDR3 is 13 residues long. The CDR3 DNA follows: TGTGCCAGCAGCCCGGGGAATCCCTATGGCTACACCTTC. It encodes CASSPGNPYGYTF.

The CDR3: CASSQLGQGASNQPQHF. CDR3 nucleotides: TGTGCCAGCAGCCAATTGGGACAGGGGGCCAGCAATCAGCCCCAGCATTTT. V usage is TRBV16 and J usage is TRBJ1-5; the match to TRBD1 covers 12 bases. Germline-derived CDR1 and CDR2 are KGHSY and FQNENV. The CDR3 loop spans 17 amino acids. Trimming took 1 base from V and 1 from J; bases not matched to a gene: 2.